This T cell receptor beta chain was observed in a study of blood T cell repertoires in COVID-19. About the study: Collection of acute and convalescent COVID-19 samples took place in the United States, Italy and Spain. Nucleic acid was either cDNA or gDNA, and it came from T cells, B-cell-depleted T cells, or PBMCs.

The length of the CDR3 is 17 residues. The germline V gene has CDR1 SGHRS and CDR2 YFSETQ. V was clipped by 7 bases and J by 7 bases, with 24 bases between them. Per the study methods: Amplified reference gene primers provided the basis for estimating nucleated cell counts. Profiled with immunoSEQ multiplex PCR; TCRdb holds only in-frame clones, not every one. V, J and clone size are taken as reported in that table, and D and trimming were inferred from the DNA itself. The sample records about 140,000 clones, roughly four fifths being singletons. This clone was detected a few times. The specimen sequenced was peripheral blood. The chain uses TRBV5-1 and TRBJ1-6; perhaps TRBD1 as D (6 bases). The sequence was obtained from an elderly man with acute or convalescent COVID-19. The CDR3 coding sequence is TGCGCCAGCTCTTATGGACAGCCTAACTCGAGAAATTCACCCCTCCACTTT. Translation: CASSYGQPNSRNSPLHF.